This TCR beta chain emerged from a study of memory CD8 T cells in hepatitis C reinfection. This CDR3 contains 14 residues. With V trimmed by 2 bases and J by 8 bases, 3 bases remained unmatched. The germline V gene encodes CDR1 MDHEN and CDR2 SYDVKM. Study results and caveats: Only a few donors prevented definitive conclusions about public clonotypes.

The method was immunoSEQ multiplex PCR; TCRdb's version includes in-frame clones alone and lacks a portion of them. The sample includes 40,000 to 60,000 clones, just under 90% of them seen just once. This sample's time point: pre-reinfection, 55 to 20 weeks before reinfection detection. Sorted cells were sequenced directly ex vivo without any in vitro expansion. On this clone itself: Its specificity is unknown.

The TCR sequence derives from a man in his late teens or twenties with hepatitis C virus infection. Sequencing used naive CD8+ T cells sorted from blood. The V gene is TRBV28, the J gene TRBJ1-6, with 7 bases identical to TRBD1. CDR3 residues: CASSLRGLDSPLHF. CDR3 bases: TGTGCCAGCAGTTTAAGGGGGCTGGATTCACCCCTCCACTTT.